These 7 T cell receptor beta chains were all obtained from the same sample, sequenced in a study of blood T cell repertoires in COVID-19 (dated by TCRdb to 2018 to 2021). Library prep was done by the immunoSEQ multiplex PCR assay. Entries here come from immuneACCESS through TCRdb and include only in-frame sequences with V and J called. Some clones fail to appear in such tables; in the studies checked, an unresolved V gene covers under half of the shortfall, and the cause of the remainder is unknown. In this sample the table shows around 82,000 clones, approximately 85% of which occur a single time. Roughly 9.6% of the sample comes from the top ten. Material for sequencing was peripheral blood. Source of these receptors: a man aged 50 to 59 with COVID-19, enrolled during active disease.

This rearrangement joins TRBV7-2 to TRBJ2-1, with TRBD2 matching over 11 bases. Germline values: CDR1 SGHTA, CDR2 FQGNSA. The CDR3 consists of 17 residues. Losses at the gene ends were 0 bases for V and 4 bases for J; bases not matched to a gene: 5. CDR3 DNA: TGTGCCAGCAGCTTAGCGGGGGGGACTAGCGGATACAATGAGCAGTTCTTC. Translation: CASSLAGGTSGYNEQFF.

The chain combines TRBV18 with TRBJ1-5, with 9 bases fitting TRBD1. The CDR3 loop spans 14 amino acids. The germline gives CDR1 KGHSH, CDR2 LQKENI. The trim removed 4 bases at V and 5 bases at J, leaving 3 bases unmatched. Here the CDR3 reads CASSLDRGYQPQHF. The CDR3 bases are TGTGCCAGCTCACTGGACAGGGGATATCAGCCCCAGCATTTT.

The chain is built from TRBV3-1 (or the pseudogene TRBV3-2) and TRBJ2-6, with D tentatively TRBD1 (6 bases). There are 16 residues in the CDR3. Trimming took 4 bases from V and 0 from J, leaving 10 bases between them. Germline loops: CDR1 LGHDT, CDR2 YNNKEL (reference sequence). CDR3: CASSRQESSGANVLTF. CDR3 DNA: TGTGCCAGCAGCCGACAGGAAAGCTCTGGGGCCAACGTCCTGACTTTC.

The chain has TRBV11-1 and TRBJ2-3; D unclear. V lost 0 bases, J lost 3 bases, and 4 bases lay in between. The CDR3 length is 13 residues. Germline V lookup: CDR1 SGHAT, CDR2 FQDESV (reference sequence). This CDR3 is CASSLAPTDTQYF. In nucleotides, the CDR3 is TGTGCCAGCAGCTTAGCTCCGACAGATACGCAGTATTTT. The variable domain in full, with the rest retrieved from reference TRBV11-1 and TRBJ2-3, is EAEVAQSPRYKITEKSQAVAFWCDPISGHATLYWYRQILGQGPELLVQFQDESVVDDSQLPKDRFSAERLKGVDSTLKIQPAELGDSAMYLCASSLAPTDTQYFGPGTRLTVL.

The chain uses TRBV27 and TRBJ1-5; 7 bases agree with TRBD1. CDR1 is MNHEY and CDR2 is SMNVEV in the germline V gene (reference sequence). The CDR3 has 15 residues. The ends lost 1 base at V and 5 bases at J; junction bases unmatched: 5. Here the CDR3 reads CASSLYGTDHQPQHF. The CDR3 nucleotides are TGTGCCAGCAGTTTATACGGGACAGATCATCAGCCCCAGCATTTT.

The rearrangement links TRBV25-1 to TRBJ1-6; 10 bases align to TRBD1. Trimming at V came to 4 bases and at J to 9 bases, leaving 6 bases not matched to a gene. Germline loops: CDR1 MGHDK, CDR2 SYGVNS. CDR3 size: 15 residues. The CDR3 spells CASSGDRGWGSPLHF. The CDR3 DNA reads TGTGCCAGCAGTGGGGACAGGGGATGGGGTTCACCCCTCCACTTT.

The DNA of the CDR3 is TGTGCCAGCAGTTCGGCGGGACAGCCCCAGCATTTT. This sequence encodes CASSSAGQPQHF. The V and J genes are TRBV28 and TRBJ1-5; D call uncertain. Germline V gives CDR1 MDHEN, CDR2 SYDVKM. This CDR3 region has 12 residues. Between the trimmed V and J ends, which lost 4 bases and 7 bases, there was a span of 8 bases.